This T cell receptor (beta chain) originates from a study of blood T cell repertoires in COVID-19. Looking at the study overall: Spain, Italy and the United States supplied samples that represented acute and convalescent COVID-19.

Germline V CDR1 and CDR2: MGHRA, YSYEKL. V shed 10 bases and J 6 bases; nucleotides not matched to a gene: 8. The CDR3 contains 12 residues. Clones were sequenced by immunoSEQ multiplex PCR, and TCRdb holds only the in-frame ones, with some missing. The profile shows around 250,000 clones, about nine tenths of them singletons. The V and J genes are TRBV4-1 and TRBJ1-1; 7 bases agree with TRBD1. The sample comprised peripheral blood. This receptor was identified in a middle-aged man with active or convalescent COVID-19. The CDR3 region has the DNA TGCGCCACCAAGGGGGCTTCGGCTGAAGCTTTCTTT. It encodes CATKGASAEAFF.